This T cell receptor (beta chain) was sequenced for a study of blood T cells in healthy people across ages. For the study at large: Template switching retrieved approximately one barcoded beta molecule for each two T cells.

It was with a sample-barcoded 5' primer and a J-beta primer mix that a second PCR of about 6 to 12 cycles was run. TCRdb independently ran MiXCR on the 5' RACE reads; one entry per CDR3 protein. The sample lists more than 750,000 distinct CDR3 sequences, approximately 32% occurring once. Many counts were recorded for this clonotype. In addition, the sample was reused for a study of T cells of mothers and their children.

The clonotype originates from a woman aged 35 to 49 in good health. The sequencing input was blood.

The CDR3 DNA sequence: TGTGCCAGCAGTTTCGCAGGGGACGAGACCCAGTACTTC. This codes for CASSFAGDETQYF. The chain recombines TRBV12-3 or TRBV12-4 with TRBJ2-5; D perhaps matches TRBD1 (6 bases). The CDR3 totals 13 residues. The V and J ends lost 3 bases and 5 bases respectively, with 10 bases between them.